This T cell receptor (beta chain) comes out of a study of cytomegalovirus exposure and HLA in healthy donors. Study-level results: Accurate HLA-A and HLA-B prediction from TCR beta sequences was reported for most subjects. In a later analysis, HLA-associated beta chains showed higher expansion and lower generation probabilities than comparable chains. The study assumed roughly uniform donor sequencing depth for presence/absence analyses.

CDR3 length equals 18 residues. The V gene's germline CDR1 is SGHDN and CDR2 FVKESK. Trimming at V came to 0 bases and at J to 9 bases, leaving 14 bases not matched to a gene. At the time of sampling, donors were nominally healthy, though unrecorded immune exposures were likely. PCR involved 60 Vbeta and 13 Jbeta primers. Measured with immunoSEQ multiplex PCR; TCRdb has only the in-frame clones, and not every one. This table holds 60,000 to 65,000 clones, about three quarters found once. A remark on this clone: Its antigen is unidentified.

The clonotype originates from a man aged 45-65 years in good health and CMV-seropositive. Sequences were obtained from PBMCs. V gene TRBV14 combines with J gene TRBJ2-1, with 10 bases fitting TRBD2. The CDR3, as DNA: TGTGCCAGCAGCCAAGAGATTCGGATTCTAGCGGGAGTACCTGAGCAGTTCTTC. It yields the protein CASSQEIRILAGVPEQFF.